The TCR beta chain described here comes from a study of control samples from healthy donors and cancer patients. Trimming shortened V by 0 bases and J by 8 bases, and 25 bases separated the two germline ends. CDR1 is MGHRA, CDR2 YSYEKL, per germline. The CDR3 loop spans 18 amino acids. Clones were read by immunoSEQ multiplex PCR, and TCRdb kept only the in-frame ones, dropping some. The sample yields 90,000 or so clones, about 85% seen once. The sequence was collected from a woman aged 65 to 85 in good health. The chain couples TRBV4-1 to TRBJ1-2, with D tentatively TRBD1 (6 bases). Sequenced: blood. DNA for the CDR3: TGCGCCAGCAGCCAAGATGGGGGGCCCGGGACCTACGGGAAGGGCTACACCTTC. It specifies CASSQDGGPGTYGKGYTF.